This T cell receptor (beta chain) emerged from a study of shared clonotypes between healthy human individuals. Trimming shortened V by 1 base and J by 4 bases, and 5 bases separated the two germline ends. The CDR3 has 13 amino acids. Germline V gene lookup returns CDR1 SGHVS and CDR2 FNYEAQ. Generated by immunoSEQ multiplex PCR, the TCRdb table keeps only in-frame clones and is missing some. Of more than 2 million clones listed, roughly 94% are singletons. Specimen: naive CD4+ T cells sorted from blood. Subset in this sample: CD45RA+ positively selected. V and J are TRBV7-6 and TRBJ1-3; TRBD1 might be the D (5 bases). This sequence originates from a man aged 18 to 30 in good health. CDR3 nucleotide sequence: TGTGCCAGCAGCTTAGGACAGGGAAACACCATATATTTT. This gives the protein CASSLGQGNTIYF.